The source of this T cell receptor (beta chain) is a study of human T cells and chemical hapten exposure. Regarding this clonotype: Its antigen remains unidentified.

The time point is: patch test 1, 2 weeks after DPC sensitization. Treatment given: therapeutic diphenylcyclopropenone sensitization with weekly scalp DPC. Donors were 18 to 70-year-old alopecia patients suitable for DPC. From the RACE reads, TCRdb called clonotypes with MiXCR, one entry per CDR3 protein. The table lists roughly 120,000 distinct CDR3 sequences, roughly an eighth of them singletons. Study findings and constraints: Expanded TCRs showed more large CDR3 clusters than pre-sensitization or healthy control sets. PT1 expanded TCR numbers rose with patch test score.

Sample: whole blood, taken in connection with sensitization to the hapten diphenylcyclopropenone (DPC). This sequence originates from a man aged 18 to 29 with alopecia areata. Some clones in this sample may be carry-over from other donors' samples.

CDR3 sequence: CASSLPSGGVYEQYF. Written as DNA, the CDR3 is TGTGCCAGCAGTTTACCAAGCGGGGGGGTCTACGAGCAGTACTTC. The chain uses TRBV28 and TRBJ2-7, with 10 bases matching TRBD2. CDR1 and CDR2 from the germline V gene are MDHEN and SYDVKM. The V gene end was trimmed by 2 bases and the J gene end by 3 bases; junction bases not matched to a gene: 4. The CDR3 contains 15 residues.